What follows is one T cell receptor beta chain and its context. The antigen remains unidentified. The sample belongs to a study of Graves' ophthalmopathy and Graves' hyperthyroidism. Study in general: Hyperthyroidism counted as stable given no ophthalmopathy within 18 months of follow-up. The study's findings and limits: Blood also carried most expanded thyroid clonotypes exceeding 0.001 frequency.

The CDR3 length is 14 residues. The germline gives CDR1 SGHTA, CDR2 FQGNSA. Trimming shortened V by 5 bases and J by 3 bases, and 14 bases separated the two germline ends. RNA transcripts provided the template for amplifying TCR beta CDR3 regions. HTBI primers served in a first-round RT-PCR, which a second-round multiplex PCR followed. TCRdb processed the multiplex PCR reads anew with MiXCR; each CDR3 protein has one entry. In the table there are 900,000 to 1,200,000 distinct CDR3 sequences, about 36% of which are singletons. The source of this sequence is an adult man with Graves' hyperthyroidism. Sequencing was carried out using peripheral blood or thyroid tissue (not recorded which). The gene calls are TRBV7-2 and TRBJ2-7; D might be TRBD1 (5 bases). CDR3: CASSPRVSYYEQYF. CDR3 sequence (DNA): TGTGCCAGCAGCCCCAGGGTTAGCTACTACGAGCAGTACTTC. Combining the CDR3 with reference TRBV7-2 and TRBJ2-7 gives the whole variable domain GAGVSQSPSNKVTEKGKDVELRCDPISGHTALYWYRQSLGQGLEFLIYFQGNSAPDKSGLPSDRFSAERTGGSVSTLTIQRTQQEDSAVYLCASSPRVSYYEQYFGPGTRLTVT.